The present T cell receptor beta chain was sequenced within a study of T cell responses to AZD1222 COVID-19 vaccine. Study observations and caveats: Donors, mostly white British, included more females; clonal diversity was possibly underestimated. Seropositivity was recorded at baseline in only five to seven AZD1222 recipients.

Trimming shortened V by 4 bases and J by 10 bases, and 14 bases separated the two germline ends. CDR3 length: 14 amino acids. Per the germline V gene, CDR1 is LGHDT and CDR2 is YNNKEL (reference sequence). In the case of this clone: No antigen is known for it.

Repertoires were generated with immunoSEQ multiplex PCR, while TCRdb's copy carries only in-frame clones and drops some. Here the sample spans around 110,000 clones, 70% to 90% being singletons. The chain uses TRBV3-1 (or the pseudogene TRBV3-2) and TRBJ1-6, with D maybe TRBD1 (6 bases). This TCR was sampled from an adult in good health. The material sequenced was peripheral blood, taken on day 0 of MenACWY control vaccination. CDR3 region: CASSRRGGESPLHF. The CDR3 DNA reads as TGTGCCAGCAGCCGAAGGGGGGGAGAATCACCCCTCCACTTT.